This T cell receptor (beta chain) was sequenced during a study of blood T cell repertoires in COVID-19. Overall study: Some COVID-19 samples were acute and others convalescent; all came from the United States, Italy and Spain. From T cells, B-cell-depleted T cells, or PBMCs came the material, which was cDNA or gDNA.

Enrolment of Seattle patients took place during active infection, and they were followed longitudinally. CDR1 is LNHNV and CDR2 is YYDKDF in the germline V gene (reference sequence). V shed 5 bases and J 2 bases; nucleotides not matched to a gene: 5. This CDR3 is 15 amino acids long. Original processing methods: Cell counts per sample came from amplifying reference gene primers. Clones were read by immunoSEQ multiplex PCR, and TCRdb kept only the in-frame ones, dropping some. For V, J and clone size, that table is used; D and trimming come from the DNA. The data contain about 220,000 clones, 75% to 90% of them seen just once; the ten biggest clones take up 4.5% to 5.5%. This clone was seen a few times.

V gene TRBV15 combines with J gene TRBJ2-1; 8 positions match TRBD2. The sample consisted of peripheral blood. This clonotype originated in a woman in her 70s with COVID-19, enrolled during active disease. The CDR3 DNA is TGTGCCACCAGCCCTAGCGGGCGGCCCTACAATGAGCAGTTCTTC. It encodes CATSPSGRPYNEQFF.